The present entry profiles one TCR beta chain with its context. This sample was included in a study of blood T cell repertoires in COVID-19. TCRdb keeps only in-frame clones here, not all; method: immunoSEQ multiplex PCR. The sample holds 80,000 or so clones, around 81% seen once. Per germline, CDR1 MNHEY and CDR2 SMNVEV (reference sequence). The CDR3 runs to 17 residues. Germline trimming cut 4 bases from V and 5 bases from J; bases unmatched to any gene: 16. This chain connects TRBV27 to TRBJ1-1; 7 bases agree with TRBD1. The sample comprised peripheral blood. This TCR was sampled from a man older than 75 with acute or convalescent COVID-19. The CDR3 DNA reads TGTGCCAGCAGTTCCGGACCAAGACAGGGAACACTGACTGAAGCTTTCTTT. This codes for CASSSGPRQGTLTEAFF.